The 29 T cell receptor beta chains presented below share a single source sample, sequenced in a study of CD8 T cells in Susac syndrome. It was with random hexamers that 0.5 to 1 ug RNA was reverse transcribed. MiXCR, run by TCRdb on the immunoSEQ multiplex PCR reads, gives a single entry per CDR3 protein. The sample has some 52,000 distinct CDR3 sequences; approximately 93% are singletons. The sequenced sample consisted of CD8+ T cells from PBMCs. The receptors shown here come from a human donor with multiple sclerosis.

This clonotype has only one observation. This chain links TRBV28 with TRBJ2-5; either TRBD1 or TRBD2 may fit D (5 bases each). The V gene's germline CDR1 is MDHEN and CDR2 SYDVKM. V was cut by 3 bases and J by 4 bases, with 12 bases left in between. The length of the CDR3 is 14 residues. CDR3 protein: CASSFNRGRETQYF. The CDR3 nucleotides are TGTGCCAGCAGTTTCAACCGGGGCAGAGAGACCCAGTACTTC.

V and J are TRBV6-5 and TRBJ2-7, with TRBD2 as a possible D gene (5 bases). This CDR3 is 16 amino acids long. Trimming took off 2 bases at V and 3 bases at J, with 17 bases between the two ends. Germline V gene sequence: CDR1 MNHEY, CDR2 SVGAGI. This CDR3 reads CASSYGGPTTGYEQYF. For the CDR3, the DNA is TGTGCCAGCAGTTACGGAGGACCGACAACTGGCTACGAGCAGTACTTC.

J is TRBJ1-1 and V is TRBV19; D is ambiguous. Trimming left V 3 bases short and J 0 bases short, with 8 bases between. Germline assignment: CDR1 LNHDA and CDR2 SQIVND (reference sequence). This CDR3 has 14 residues. The CDR3 loop reads CASSIARMNTEAFF. The CDR3 DNA is TGTGCCAGTAGTATCGCTCGTATGAACACTGAAGCTTTCTTT.

V usage is TRBV3-1 and J usage is TRBJ1-1; weak D call: TRBD1 (5 bases). V was trimmed by 6 bases and J by 5 bases, leaving 13 bases between them. This CDR3 comprises 13 residues. Germline CDR1 reads LGHDT; CDR2 reads YNNKEL (reference sequence). This CDR3 is CASRGGRRTEAFF. As DNA, the CDR3 is TGTGCCAGCAGGGGGGGAAGGAGGACTGAAGCTTTCTTT.

The rearrangement joins TRBV27 to TRBJ2-7, with no clear D. Germline-derived CDR1 and CDR2 are MNHEY and SMNVEV (reference sequence). V dropped 5 bases and J dropped 3 bases, with 14 bases sitting between them. This CDR3 region has 14 residues. The CDR3 loop reads CASSPENPNYEQYF. The CDR3 coding sequence is TGTGCCAGCAGTCCCGAGAACCCCAACTACGAGCAGTACTTC.

The gene calls are TRBV12-3 or TRBV12-4 and TRBJ2-7, with 9 bases identical to TRBD2. The CDR3 has 15 residues. V lost 6 bases and J lost 0; bases outside the gene matches: 6. The CDR3 loop is CASRSGLASSYEQYF. CDR3 DNA sequence: TGTGCCAGCAGATCGGGACTAGCTAGCTCCTACGAGCAGTACTTC.

This chain joins TRBV7-9 and TRBJ1-3; the D gene is possibly TRBD1 (5 bases). Germline V CDR1 and CDR2: SEHNR, FQNEAQ (reference sequence). The V end was cut by 4 bases, the J end by 1 base, with 8 bases between. CDR3 length equals 14 residues. The CDR3 is CASSSPGSGNTIYF. The CDR3 DNA reads as TGTGCCAGCAGCTCCCCAGGGTCTGGAAACACCATATATTTT.

The chain couples TRBV9 to TRBJ2-2; D might be TRBD1 or TRBD2, each matching 7 bases. Germline V CDR1 and CDR2: SGDLS, YYNGEE. V lost 3 bases to trimming and J lost 7 bases, with 13 bases between them. The CDR3 spans 14 residues. CDR3 region: CASSAGGVGGELFF. Written as DNA, the CDR3 is TGTGCCAGCAGCGCAGGGGGGGTTGGCGGGGAGCTGTTTTTT. The full variable domain, in which reference TRBV9 and TRBJ2-2 provide the parts outside the CDR3, is DSGVTQTPKHLITATGQRVTLRCSPRSGDLSVYWYQQSLDQGLQFLIQYYNGEERAKGNILERFSAQQFPDLHSELNLSSLELGDSALYFCASSAGGVGGELFFGEGSRLTVL.

The V and J genes are TRBV7-2 and TRBJ2-7, with TRBD2 matching 8 bases. The CDR3 sequence is 13 residues long. Losses at the gene ends were 0 bases for V and 6 bases for J; bases not matched to a gene: 1. The V gene's germline CDR1 is SGHTA and CDR2 FQGNSA. CDR3 region: CASSLALAGEQYF. As DNA, the CDR3 is TGTGCCAGCAGCTTAGCGCTAGCGGGCGAGCAGTACTTC.

The CDR3 reads CASSPGGLDQPQHF. The CDR3 bases are TGTGCCAGCAGTCCAGGGGGGTTAGATCAGCCCCAGCATTTT. The V gene is TRBV5-4, the J gene TRBJ1-5, with TRBD1 matching 7 bases. J was trimmed by 5 bases and V by 5 bases; bases with no gene match: 7. CDR3 length equals 14 residues. From germline, CDR1 is SGHNT and CDR2 YYREEE (reference sequence).

The rearrangement links TRBV7-9 to TRBJ2-7, with TRBD1 matching over 7 bases. The CDR3 runs to 12 residues. The ends lost 8 bases at V and 5 bases at J; junction bases unmatched: 6. Germline values: CDR1 SEHNR, CDR2 FQNEAQ (reference sequence). DNA of the CDR3: TGTGCCAGCGGACAGGCCCCCCACGAGCAGTACTTC. Translating it yields CASGQAPHEQYF.

This chain joins TRBV28 and TRBJ2-5, with D possibly TRBD1 on 5 matching bases. The ends were cut back, 7 bases at V and 4 bases at J, with 16 bases in the middle. The CDR3 length is 14 residues. Germline V gene lookup returns CDR1 MDHEN and CDR2 SYDVKM. The CDR3 loop reads CASIVPGFPETQYF. The DNA for the CDR3 is TGTGCCAGCATTGTTCCAGGGTTTCCAGAGACCCAGTACTTC.

The chain has TRBV4-3 and TRBJ2-3; TRBD2 matches 10 bases. Germline V lookup: CDR1 LGHNA, CDR2 YSLEER. V dropped 4 bases and J dropped 10; count of bases not matched to a gene: 8. CDR3 length: 14 amino acids. CDR3 DNA sequence: TGCGCCAGCAGCCTACAAAGGAGCGGGGGGGCGCAGTATTTT. Its protein product is CASSLQRSGGAQYF.

This rearrangement joins TRBV6-4 to TRBJ2-6; unclear D gene. This CDR3 has 15 residues. Germline V lookup: CDR1 MRHNA, CDR2 SNTAGT. Trimming stripped 0 bases from V and 0 bases from J, with 3 bases between. The CDR3 DNA reads as TGTGCCAGCAGTGACTCCAACTCTGGGGCCAACGTCCTGACTTTC. It is translated as CASSDSNSGANVLTF.

The chain has TRBV9 and TRBJ1-5; the D is unclear. There are 15 residues in the CDR3. CDR1 and CDR2 from the germline V gene are SGDLS and YYNGEE. Trimming cost V 0 bases and J 6 bases, with 13 bases left between them. The CDR3 region is CASSVDEGSGQPQHF. CDR3 DNA sequence: TGTGCCAGCAGCGTAGATGAGGGTTCGGGTCAGCCCCAGCATTTT.

Of note for this clonotype: The junction departs from the called germline gene at one end, perhaps through a read error. V and J are TRBV7-7 and TRBJ2-5, with D perhaps TRBD1 or TRBD2 (5 bases each). CDR3 size: 15 residues. The germline CDR1 and CDR2 sequences are SSHAT and FNYEAQ (reference sequence). The CDR3 here is CASSLEGPGGETQYF. The CDR3 nucleotides are TGTGCTAGCAGCTTAGAGGGTCCTGGGGGAGAGACCCAGTACTTC. Full variable domain (outside the CDR3, taken from reference TRBV7-7 and TRBJ2-5): GAGVSQSPRYKVTKRGQDVTLRCDPISSHATLYWYQQALGQGPEFLTYFNYEAQPDKSGLPSDRFSAERPEGSISTLTIQRTEQRDSAMYRCASSLEGPGGETQYFGPGTRLLVL.

The V and J genes are TRBV20-1 and TRBJ1-1; no reliable D call. This CDR3 is 14 amino acids long. The V end lost 0 bases, the J end lost 0 bases, and 8 bases lay between the germline ends. Germline loops: CDR1 DFQATT, CDR2 SNEGSKA (reference sequence). This chain's CDR3 is CSARDPPLNTEAFF. For the CDR3, the DNA is TGCAGTGCTAGAGATCCGCCGCTGAACACTGAAGCTTTCTTT.

This clonotype was found once. This chain joins TRBV5-1 and TRBJ1-1, with D possibly matching TRBD1 (6 bases). The CDR3 length is 14 residues. The germline V and J ends were trimmed by 4 bases and 0 bases, with 10 bases remaining between them. Germline V gene sequence: CDR1 SGHRS, CDR2 YFSETQ. The CDR3 spells CASSMDSMNTEAFF. The DNA for the CDR3 is TGCGCCAGCAGCATGGACAGTATGAACACTGAAGCTTTCTTT.

The CDR3 loop reads CASSQETSGAEIVSYEQYF. CDR3 nucleotide sequence: TGCGCCAGCAGCCAAGAAACTAGCGGGGCCGAAATAGTCTCCTACGAGCAGTACTTC. V gene TRBV4-3 combines with J gene TRBJ2-7; 10 nucleotides match TRBD2. Germline V gives CDR1 LGHNA, CDR2 YSLEER. This CDR3 is built from 19 residues. The V gene end was trimmed by 0 bases and the J gene end by 0 bases; junction bases not matched to a gene: 11.

The rearrangement links TRBV7-2 to TRBJ2-7; 14 bases are shared with TRBD2. The CDR3 has 15 amino acids. Trimming cost V 4 bases and J 3 bases; bases outside gene matches: 2. Germline V gives CDR1 SGHTA, CDR2 FQGNSA. The CDR3 loop reads CASSWTSGGHYEQYF. The CDR3 DNA sequence: TGTGCCAGCAGCTGGACTAGCGGGGGGCACTACGAGCAGTACTTC.

The CDR3 reads CASSQGFYYGYTF. CDR3 in DNA: TGTGCCAGCAGCCAAGGGTTCTACTATGGCTACACCTTC. J is TRBJ1-2 and V is TRBV14; D unresolved. The CDR3 loop spans 13 amino acids. The V end was cut by 1 base, the J end by 3 bases, with 6 bases between. The germline V gene has CDR1 SGHDN and CDR2 FVKESK.

V is TRBV29-1 and J is TRBJ2-7; weak D call: TRBD2 (5 bases). The V end was cut by 5 bases, the J end by 3 bases, with 11 bases between. Germline lookup yields CDR1 SQVTM and CDR2 ANQGSEA. The CDR3 sequence is 12 residues long. The CDR3, as DNA: TGCAGCGTTCGGACTGGGGTCTACGAGCAGTACTTC. This sequence encodes CSVRTGVYEQYF.

The V and J genes are TRBV11-2 and TRBJ2-7, with 7 bases aligning to TRBD1. CDR1 is SGHAT and CDR2 is FQNNGV in the germline V gene. The CDR3 loop spans 13 amino acids. The V and J ends lost 4 bases and 0 bases, in that order; junction bases with no gene match: 0. This CDR3 reads CASSWDSSYEQYF. The CDR3 DNA reads as TGTGCCAGCAGCTGGGACAGCTCCTACGAGCAGTACTTC.

The chain recombines TRBV6-6 with TRBJ1-2; no clear D gene. The CDR3 length is 16 residues. CDR1 is MNHNY, CDR2 SVGAGI, per germline (reference sequence). The germline V and J ends were trimmed by 0 bases and 5 bases, with 16 bases remaining between them. The CDR3 sequence is CASSYSERPSEYGYTF. In DNA form, the CDR3 reads TGTGCCAGCAGTTACTCCGAACGGCCCTCAGAATATGGCTACACCTTC.

The rearrangement joins TRBV7-9 to TRBJ2-2; TRBD2 aligns across 8 bases. Germline values: CDR1 SEHNR, CDR2 FQNEAQ (reference sequence). V trimming: 2 bases; J trimming: 6 bases; junction bases outside the gene matches: 8. CDR3 length: 16 residues. For the CDR3, the DNA is TGTGCCAGCAGCTTAATCGCCGGGGGGGCCGCCGGGGAGCTGTTTTTT. Protein: CASSLIAGGAAGELFF.

This chain links TRBV11-2 with TRBJ2-4; TRBD1 matches 10 bases. V lost 6 bases to trimming and J lost 0 bases; unmatched junction nucleotides: 17. CDR1 and CDR2 (germline): SGHAT, FQNNGV. This CDR3 has 20 residues. The CDR3 sequence is CASRPTWGTGDDLAKNIQYF. The CDR3 coding sequence is TGTGCCAGCAGGCCAACTTGGGGGACAGGGGATGACCTAGCCAAAAACATTCAGTACTTC.

V is TRBV2 and J is TRBJ2-2; D tentatively reads TRBD1 or TRBD2 (5 bases each). V was cut by 4 bases and J by 4 bases, with 13 bases left in between. Germline V gene data show CDR1 as SNHLY and CDR2 as FYNNEI. The CDR3 is made up of 15 amino acids. CDR3 sequence reads: CASSAGRRVTGELFF. In nucleotides, the CDR3 is TGTGCCAGCAGTGCGGGGCGAAGAGTCACCGGGGAGCTGTTTTTT. The whole variable domain, remainder taken from reference TRBV2 and TRBJ2-2, is EPEVTQTPSHQVTQMGQEVILRCVPISNHLYFYWYRQILGQKVEFLVSFYNNEISEKSEIFDDQFSVERPDGSNFTLKIRSTKLEDSAMYFCASSAGRRVTGELFFGEGSRLTVL.

The DNA for the CDR3 is TGTGCCAGTAGTAACGGATTAGTCTCCTACGAGCAGTACTTC. Its translation: CASSNGLVSYEQYF. V is TRBV19 and J is TRBJ2-7; D gene unclear. Germline V gene sequence: CDR1 LNHDA, CDR2 SQIVND (reference sequence). Between the trimmed V and J ends, which lost 4 bases and 0 bases, there was a span of 10 bases. The CDR3 spans 14 residues.

The chain employs TRBV28 and TRBJ2-7; D call uncertain. Germline CDR1 and CDR2: MDHEN and SYDVKM. CDR3 length: 14 amino acids. V was clipped by 6 bases and J by 4 bases, with 16 bases between them. CDR3 sequence reads: CASSSRARKYEQYF. The CDR3, as DNA: TGTGCCAGCAGCTCTAGAGCACGGAAGTACGAGCAGTACTTC.